This T cell receptor beta chain stems from a study of blood T cell repertoires in COVID-19. Study context: Samples representing acute and convalescent COVID-19 were sourced from the United States, Italy and Spain.

Original methodology: Quantification of nucleated cells was approximated via reference gene primer amplification. Some clones are missing from TCRdb's copy, which holds only in-frame ones; the method was immunoSEQ multiplex PCR. D and trimming come from the DNA, and the V and J calls and clone size come from that table. Among 30,000 to 40,000 clones listed, more than 65% were seen once. The ends were cut back, 6 bases at V and 3 bases at J, with 9 bases in the middle. This CDR3 comprises 11 residues. Germline CDR1 is DFQATT and CDR2 is SNEGSKA (reference sequence). The sequence was collected from a man between 65 and 80 years old with acute or convalescent COVID-19. This chain joins TRBV20-1 and TRBJ2-7; D remains unclear. Specimen: peripheral blood. CDR3 loop: CSAPSLYEQYF. In DNA, the CDR3 is TGCAGTGCCCCAAGCCTCTACGAGCAGTACTTC.